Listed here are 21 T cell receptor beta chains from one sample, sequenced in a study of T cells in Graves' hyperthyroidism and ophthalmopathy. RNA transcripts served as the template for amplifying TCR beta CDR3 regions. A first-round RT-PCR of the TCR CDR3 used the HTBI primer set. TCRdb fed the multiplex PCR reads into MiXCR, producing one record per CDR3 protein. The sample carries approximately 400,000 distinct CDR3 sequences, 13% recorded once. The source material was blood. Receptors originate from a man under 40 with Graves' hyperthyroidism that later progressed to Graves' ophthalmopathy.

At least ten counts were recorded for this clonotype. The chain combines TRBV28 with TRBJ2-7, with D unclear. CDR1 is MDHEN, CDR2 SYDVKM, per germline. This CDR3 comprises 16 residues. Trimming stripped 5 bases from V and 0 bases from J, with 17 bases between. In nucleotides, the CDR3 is TGTGCCAGCAGTCGCTCCCGCTCCGGGTCCTCCTACGAGCAGTACTTC. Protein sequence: CASSRSRSGSSYEQYF.

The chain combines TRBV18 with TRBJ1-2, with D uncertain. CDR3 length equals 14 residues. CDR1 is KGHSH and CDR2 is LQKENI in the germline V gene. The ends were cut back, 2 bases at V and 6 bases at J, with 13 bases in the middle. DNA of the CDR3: TGTGCCAGCTCACCAAGGAAGGGAGTGGATGGCTACACCTTC. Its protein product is CASSPRKGVDGYTF.

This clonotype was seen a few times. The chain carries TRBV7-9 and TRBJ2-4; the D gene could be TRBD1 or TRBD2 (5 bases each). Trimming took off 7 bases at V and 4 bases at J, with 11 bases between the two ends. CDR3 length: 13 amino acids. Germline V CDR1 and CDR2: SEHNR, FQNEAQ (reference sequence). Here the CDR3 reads CASTGTVKNIQYF. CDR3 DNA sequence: TGTGCCAGCACCGGGACCGTAAAAAACATTCAGTACTTC.

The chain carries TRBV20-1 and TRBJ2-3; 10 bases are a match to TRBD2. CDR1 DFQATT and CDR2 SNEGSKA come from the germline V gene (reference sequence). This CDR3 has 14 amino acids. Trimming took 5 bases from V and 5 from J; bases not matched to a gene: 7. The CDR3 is CSAGGLAGEDTQYF. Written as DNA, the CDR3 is TGCAGTGCTGGGGGCCTAGCGGGGGAAGATACGCAGTATTTT.

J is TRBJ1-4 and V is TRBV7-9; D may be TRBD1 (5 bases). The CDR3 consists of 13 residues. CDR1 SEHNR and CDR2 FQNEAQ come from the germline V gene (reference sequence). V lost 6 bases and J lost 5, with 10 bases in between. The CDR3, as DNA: TGTGCCAGCAGAGGGGCGATAAATGAAAAACTGTTTTTT. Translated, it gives CASRGAINEKLFF.

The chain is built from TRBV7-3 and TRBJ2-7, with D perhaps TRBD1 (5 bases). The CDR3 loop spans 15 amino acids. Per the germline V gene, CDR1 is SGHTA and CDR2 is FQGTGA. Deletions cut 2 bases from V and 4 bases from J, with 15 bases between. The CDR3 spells CASSLGVGEIYEQYF. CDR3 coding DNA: TGTGCCAGCAGCTTAGGGGTAGGGGAAATTTACGAGCAGTACTTC.

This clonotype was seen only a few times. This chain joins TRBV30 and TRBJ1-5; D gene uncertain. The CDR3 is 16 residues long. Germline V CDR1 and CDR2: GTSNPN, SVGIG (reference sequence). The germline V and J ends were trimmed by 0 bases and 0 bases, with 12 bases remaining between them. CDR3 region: CAWSVRTADSNQPQHF. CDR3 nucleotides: TGTGCCTGGAGTGTACGGACGGCGGATAGCAATCAGCCCCAGCATTTT.

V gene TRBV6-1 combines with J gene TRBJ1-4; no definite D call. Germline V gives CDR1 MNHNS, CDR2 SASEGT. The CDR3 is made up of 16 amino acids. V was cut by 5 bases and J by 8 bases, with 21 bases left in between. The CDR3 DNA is TGTGCCAGCAGTCCCGCCTTCCGGAGCCACGGGGAAAAACTGTTTTTT. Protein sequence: CASSPAFRSHGEKLFF.

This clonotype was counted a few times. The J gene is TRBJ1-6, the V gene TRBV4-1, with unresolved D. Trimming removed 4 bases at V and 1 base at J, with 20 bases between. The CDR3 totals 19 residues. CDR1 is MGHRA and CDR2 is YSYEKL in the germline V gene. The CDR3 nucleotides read TGCGCCAGCAGCCTGGTTAGGACGCACCCTGGGTCCTATAATTCACCCCTCCACTTT. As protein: CASSLVRTHPGSYNSPLHF.

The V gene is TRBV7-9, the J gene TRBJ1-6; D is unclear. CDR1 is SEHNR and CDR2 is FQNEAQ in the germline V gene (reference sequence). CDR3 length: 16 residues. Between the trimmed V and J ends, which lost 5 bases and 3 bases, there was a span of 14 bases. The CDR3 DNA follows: TGTGCCAGCAGCCCGCCTGGGAGGCTCTATAATTCACCCCTCCACTTT. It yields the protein CASSPPGRLYNSPLHF.

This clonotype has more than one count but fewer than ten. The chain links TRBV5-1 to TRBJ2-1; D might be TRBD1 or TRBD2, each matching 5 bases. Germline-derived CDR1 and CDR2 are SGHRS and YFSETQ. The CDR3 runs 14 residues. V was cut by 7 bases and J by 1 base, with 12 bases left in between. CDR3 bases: TGCGCCAGCGTCGGGACCGATTCCTACAATGAGCAGTTCTTC. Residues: CASVGTDSYNEQFF.

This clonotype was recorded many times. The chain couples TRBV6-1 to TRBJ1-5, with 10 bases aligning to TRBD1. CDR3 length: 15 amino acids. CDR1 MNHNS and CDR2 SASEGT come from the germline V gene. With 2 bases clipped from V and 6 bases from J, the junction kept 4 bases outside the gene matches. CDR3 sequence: CASSEWGQGCQPQHF. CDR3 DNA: TGTGCCAGCAGTGAATGGGGACAGGGGTGTCAGCCCCAGCATTTT.

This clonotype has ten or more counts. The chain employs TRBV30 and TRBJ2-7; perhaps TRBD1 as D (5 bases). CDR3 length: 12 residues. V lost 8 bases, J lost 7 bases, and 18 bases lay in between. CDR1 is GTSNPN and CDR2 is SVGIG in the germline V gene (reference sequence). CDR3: CAGRQSHDEQYF. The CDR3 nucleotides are TGTGCCGGCCGACAGTCACATGATGAGCAGTACTTC. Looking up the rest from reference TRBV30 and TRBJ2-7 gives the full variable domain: SQTIHQWPATLVQPVGSPLSLECTVEGTSNPNLYWYRQAAGRGLQLLFYSVGIGQISSEVPQNLSASRPQDRQFILSSKKLLLSDSGFYLCAGRQSHDEQYFGPGTRLTVT.

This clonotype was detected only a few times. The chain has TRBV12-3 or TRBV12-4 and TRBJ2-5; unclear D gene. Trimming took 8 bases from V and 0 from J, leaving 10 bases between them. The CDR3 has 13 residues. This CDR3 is CASGEQYQETQYF. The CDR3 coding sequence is TGTGCCAGCGGGGAACAGTACCAAGAGACCCAGTACTTC.

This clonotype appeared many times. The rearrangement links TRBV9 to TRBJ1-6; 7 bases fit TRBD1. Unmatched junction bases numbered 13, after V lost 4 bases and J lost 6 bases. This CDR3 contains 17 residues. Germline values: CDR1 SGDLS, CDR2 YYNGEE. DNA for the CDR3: TGTGCCAGCAGCCCGCTGGGACAGCCGCAGCGTAATTCACCCCTCCACTTT. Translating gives CASSPLGQPQRNSPLHF.

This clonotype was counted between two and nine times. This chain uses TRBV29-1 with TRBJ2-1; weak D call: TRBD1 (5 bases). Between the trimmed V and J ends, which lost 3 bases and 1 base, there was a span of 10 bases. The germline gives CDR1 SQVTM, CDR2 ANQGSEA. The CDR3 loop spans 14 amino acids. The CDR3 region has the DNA TGCAGCGTTGATGGACACCTATCCTACAATGAGCAGTTCTTC. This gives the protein CSVDGHLSYNEQFF.

CDR3 in DNA: TGTGCCAGTAGTATACTAGGCCGCATGAACACTGAAGCTTTCTTT. It is translated as CASSILGRMNTEAFF. The V call is TRBV19, the J call TRBJ1-1; the D is unclear. Germline CDR1 and CDR2: LNHDA and SQIVND (reference sequence). V was shortened by 2 bases and J by 0 bases, with 10 bases between the two germline ends. This CDR3 comprises 15 residues.

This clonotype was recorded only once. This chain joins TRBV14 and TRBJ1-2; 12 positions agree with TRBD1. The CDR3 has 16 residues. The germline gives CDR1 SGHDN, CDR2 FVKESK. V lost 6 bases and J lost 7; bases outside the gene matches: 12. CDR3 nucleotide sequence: TGTGCCAGCAGACCCTCCGGGACAGGGGGCCGGGGTGGCTACACCTTC. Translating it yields CASRPSGTGGRGGYTF.

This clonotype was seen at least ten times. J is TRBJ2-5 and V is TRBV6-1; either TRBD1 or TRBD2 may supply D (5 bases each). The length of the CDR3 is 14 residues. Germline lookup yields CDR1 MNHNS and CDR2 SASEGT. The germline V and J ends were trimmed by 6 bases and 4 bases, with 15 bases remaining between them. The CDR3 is CASRTPGAGETQYF. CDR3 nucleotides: TGTGCCAGCAGAACACCCGGGGCGGGAGAGACCCAGTACTTC.

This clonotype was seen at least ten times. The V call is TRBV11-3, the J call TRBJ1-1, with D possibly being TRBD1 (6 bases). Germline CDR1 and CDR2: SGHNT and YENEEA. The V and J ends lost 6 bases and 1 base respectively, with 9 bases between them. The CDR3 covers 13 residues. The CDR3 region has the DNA TGTGCCAGCAGTGGACAGCCGAACACTGAAGCTTTCTTT. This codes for CASSGQPNTEAFF.

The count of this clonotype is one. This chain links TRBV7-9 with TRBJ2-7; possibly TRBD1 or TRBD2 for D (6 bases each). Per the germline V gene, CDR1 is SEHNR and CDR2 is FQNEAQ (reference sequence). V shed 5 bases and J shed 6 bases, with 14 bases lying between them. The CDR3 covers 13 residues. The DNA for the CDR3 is TGTGCCAGCAGCCCATACCCGGGGGCCGAGCAGTACTTC. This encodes CASSPYPGAEQYF.